This is a list of T cell receptor beta chains from one sample in a study of response to subunit inactivated influenza vaccine. TCRdb used MiXCR to reprocess the RT-PCR reads, holding one entry per CDR3 protein. Among about 530,000 distinct CDR3 sequences listed, roughly 10% were seen once. The sample was PBMCs from blood, taken on the day of vaccination. The receptors here all came from a man aged 50 to 59 who received an inactivated influenza vaccine. Both conserved end residues are part of each CDR3. The D gene is left open where the match is weak. The size field is filled for only some rows; it gives once, few, many or a size class.

CDR3aa: CSVRRRNNEQFF
v_gene: TRBV29-1
d_gene: NA
abundance: NA

CDR3aa: CASSLVPGAGYEQYF
v_gene: TRBV5-1
d_gene: NA
abundance: NA

CDR3aa: CASSSYRGQSRTQYF
v_gene: TRBV12-3/TRBV12-4
d_gene: TRBD1
abundance: NA

CDR3aa: CASTGIGARTGRYNEQFF
v_gene: TRBV25-1
d_gene: TRBD1
abundance: few

CDR3aa: CASSSRLVYGYTF
v_gene: TRBV5-1
d_gene: NA
abundance: few

CDR3aa: CASSSPRAGELFF
v_gene: TRBV6-5
d_gene: NA
abundance: many

CDR3aa: CASRPAGTDTQYF
v_gene: TRBV5-1
d_gene: NA
abundance: many

CDR3aa: CSARRLAGSTYEQYF
v_gene: TRBV20-1
d_gene: TRBD2
abundance: few

CDR3aa: CASSQGLPGELFF
v_gene: TRBV4-3
d_gene: NA
abundance: many

CDR3aa: CASSPAGLDYRNTEAFF
v_gene: TRBV18
d_gene: NA
abundance: NA

CDR3aa: CSAAPGGRDYNYGYTF
v_gene: TRBV20-1
d_gene: NA
abundance: few

CDR3aa: CASSQGGGGETQYF
v_gene: TRBV3-1
d_gene: NA
abundance: few

CDR3aa: CATRLEGAGETQYF
v_gene: TRBV19
d_gene: TRBD1
abundance: NA

CDR3aa: CASSPAPGVVGTGELFF
v_gene: TRBV7-2
d_gene: NA
abundance: few

CDR3aa: CAISRATAWETQYF
v_gene: TRBV10-3
d_gene: NA
abundance: NA

CDR3aa: CASSPSIGRDNQPQHF
v_gene: TRBV12-3/TRBV12-4
d_gene: NA
abundance: NA

CDR3aa: CASITLLAGVSYNEQFF
v_gene: TRBV12-3/TRBV12-4
d_gene: TRBD2
abundance: few

CDR3aa: CASSLSLTEGNEQFF
v_gene: TRBV28
d_gene: NA
abundance: once

CDR3aa: CASSESRDTEAFF
v_gene: TRBV10-2
d_gene: NA
abundance: few

CDR3aa: CASSLAASGGVSYNEQFF
v_gene: TRBV11-1
d_gene: TRBD2
abundance: few

CDR3aa: CASSLSPLSNQPQHF
v_gene: TRBV18
d_gene: NA
abundance: many

CDR3aa: CATRGLADSTDTQYF
v_gene: TRBV27
d_gene: TRBD2
abundance: many

CDR3aa: CASRKLAGPYEQYF
v_gene: TRBV28
d_gene: TRBD2
abundance: many

CDR3aa: CASSFHLTGGPSEQFF
v_gene: TRBV7-2
d_gene: TRBD1
abundance: few

CDR3aa: CASSGGLATTGNEQFF
v_gene: TRBV5-1
d_gene: NA
abundance: many

CDR3aa: CASSLLDITAEQYF
v_gene: TRBV5-1
d_gene: NA
abundance: few

CDR3aa: CASTPPQPQHF
v_gene: TRBV12-3/TRBV12-4
d_gene: NA
abundance: NA

CDR3aa: CASSLGQTGGYTF
v_gene: TRBV7-9
d_gene: NA
abundance: NA

CDR3aa: CASSYSRGGKGNEQFF
v_gene: TRBV6-5
d_gene: NA
abundance: few

CDR3aa: CSARPQMGQPQHF
v_gene: TRBV20-1
d_gene: NA
abundance: NA

CDR3aa: CASSLGLPLEQYF
v_gene: TRBV5-6
d_gene: NA
abundance: few

CDR3aa: CASSFMGIEQYF
v_gene: TRBV12-3/TRBV12-4
d_gene: NA
abundance: NA

CDR3aa: CASSIVGTGASGNTIYF
v_gene: TRBV19
d_gene: TRBD1
abundance: NA

CDR3aa: CASSNPGLATQYF
v_gene: TRBV5-6
d_gene: TRBD2
abundance: NA

CDR3aa: CASSLGPREKLFF
v_gene: TRBV5-1
d_gene: NA
abundance: few

CDR3aa: CASTGEPETW
v_gene: TRBV7-2
d_gene: NA
abundance: NA

CDR3aa: CASSLVSGRTTEAFF
v_gene: TRBV5-1
d_gene: NA
abundance: NA

CDR3aa: CSAIGGENGETQYF
v_gene: TRBV20-1
d_gene: NA
abundance: few

CDR3aa: CASSQVTSGRRYF
v_gene: TRBV14
d_gene: TRBD2
abundance: NA

CDR3aa: CASRFDRDHQPQHF
v_gene: TRBV6-2/TRBV6-3
d_gene: TRBD1
abundance: NA

CDR3aa: CASSEKTGAGSGANVLTF
v_gene: TRBV11-1
d_gene: TRBD1
abundance: NA

CDR3aa: CASSFTGQGYNEQFF
v_gene: TRBV11-3
d_gene: TRBD1
abundance: few

CDR3aa: CASSLGQGIAKNIQYF
v_gene: TRBV7-2
d_gene: TRBD1
abundance: few

CDR3aa: CASSLIGGTNEKLFF
v_gene: TRBV27
d_gene: NA
abundance: NA

CDR3aa: CASSDRDSYLLDEKLFF
v_gene: TRBV7-9
d_gene: TRBD1
abundance: few